The rows below give T cell receptor beta chains drawn from one sample of a study of vaccination and CD4 T cells after COVID-19. One entry per CDR3 protein, called by TCRdb with MiXCR from the PCR reads. Of 4,800 or so distinct CDR3 sequences in the sample, roughly 77% were seen once. These receptors' antigens are unknown. The sample taken for sequencing was CD4+ T cells from blood, cultured in vitro. The receptors stem from a human donor who had recovered from COVID-19. Each CDR3 is given with its conserved first and last residue. The order of the fields is clone size, D gene, V gene, J gene, CDR3 protein, CDR3 DNA. The D gene is left open where the match is weak. Size is omitted from some rows. Given values are once, few, many or a class for expanded clones.

abundance: few
d_gene: -
v_gene: TRBV20-1
j_gene: TRBJ1-2
CDR3aa: CSAISQGNYGYTF
CDR3nt: TGCAGTGCTATCAGTCAGGGGAACTATGGCTACACCTTC

abundance: -
d_gene: TRBD1
v_gene: TRBV20-1
j_gene: TRBJ1-2
CDR3aa: CSADTGGGGYTF
CDR3nt: TGCAGTGCTGACACAGGGGGCGGGGGCTACACCTTC

abundance: few
d_gene: TRBD1
v_gene: TRBV15
j_gene: TRBJ2-5
CDR3aa: CATSPRTGGETQYF
CDR3nt: TGTGCCACCAGCCCACGGACAGGGGGAGAGACCCAGTACTTC

abundance: -
d_gene: -
v_gene: TRBV27
j_gene: TRBJ2-3
CDR3aa: CASRPRLLLGSGTQYF
CDR3nt: TGTGCCAGCAGACCACGTCTATTACTAGGGTCGGGTACGCAGTATTTT

abundance: -
d_gene: -
v_gene: TRBV2
j_gene: TRBJ1-5
CDR3aa: CASSEGRASNQPQHF
CDR3nt: TGTGCCAGCAGTGAAGGCAGGGCTAGCAATCAGCCCCAGCATTTT

abundance: -
d_gene: -
v_gene: TRBV30
j_gene: TRBJ1-2
CDR3aa: CAWTWGGSYTF
CDR3nt: TGTGCCTGGACCTGGGGGGGGAGCTACACCTTC

abundance: -
d_gene: TRBD1
v_gene: TRBV20-1
j_gene: TRBJ1-1
CDR3aa: CSAVGTGAFF
CDR3nt: TGCAGTGCTGTCGGGACAGGCGCTTTCTTT

abundance: -
d_gene: TRBD1
v_gene: TRBV6-2/TRBV6-3
j_gene: TRBJ2-7
CDR3aa: CASSYGQGASYEQYF
CDR3nt: TGTGCCAGCAGTTACGGGCAGGGGGCCTCCTACGAGCAGTACTTC

abundance: -
d_gene: TRBD1
v_gene: TRBV15
j_gene: TRBJ1-4
CDR3aa: CATSRRTGGNEKLFF
CDR3nt: TGTGCCACCAGCAGACGGACAGGGGGCAATGAAAAACTGTTTTTT

abundance: -
d_gene: -
v_gene: TRBV19
j_gene: TRBJ1-5
CDR3aa: CASSIDPGGSNQPQHF
CDR3nt: TGTGCCAGTAGTATAGATCCGGGGGGAAGCAATCAGCCCCAGCATTTT

abundance: -
d_gene: TRBD1
v_gene: TRBV6-5
j_gene: TRBJ1-2
CDR3aa: CASSLTTGAAGGCTF
CDR3nt: TGTGCCAGCAGTTTAACGACAGGGGCGGCAGGTGGCTGCACCTTC

abundance: -
d_gene: -
v_gene: TRBV20-1
j_gene: TRBJ1-1
CDR3aa: CSAWQGDTEAFF
CDR3nt: TGCAGTGCTTGGCAAGGCGACACTGAAGCTTTCTTT

abundance: -
d_gene: -
v_gene: TRBV4-1
j_gene: TRBJ2-7
CDR3aa: CASSQKGEQYF
CDR3nt: TGCGCCAGCAGCCAGAAAGGCGAGCAGTACTTC

abundance: -
d_gene: -
v_gene: TRBV20-1
j_gene: TRBJ2-3
CDR3aa: CSASHGEAHDTQYF
CDR3nt: TGCAGTGCTAGTCACGGGGAGGCCCACGATACGCAGTATTTT

abundance: -
d_gene: TRBD1
v_gene: TRBV15
j_gene: TRBJ2-7
CDR3aa: CATSRAGTAHEQYF
CDR3nt: TGTGCCACCAGCAGAGCCGGGACAGCTCATGAGCAGTACTTC

abundance: -
d_gene: -
v_gene: TRBV20-1
j_gene: TRBJ2-5
CDR3aa: CSAVSGWETQYF
CDR3nt: TGCAGTGCTGTGTCAGGCTGGGAGACCCAGTACTTC

abundance: -
d_gene: -
v_gene: TRBV5-4
j_gene: TRBJ1-3
CDR3aa: CASSLGGQTGNTIYF
CDR3nt: TGTGCCAGCAGCTTGGGCGGACAAACTGGAAACACCATATATTTT

abundance: -
d_gene: -
v_gene: TRBV7-2
j_gene: TRBJ1-2
CDR3aa: CASSLAAGDYGYTF
CDR3nt: TGTGCCAGCAGCTTAGCGGCAGGGGACTATGGCTACACCTTC

abundance: few
d_gene: TRBD2
v_gene: TRBV20-1
j_gene: TRBJ2-1
CDR3aa: CSSGSYNEQFF
CDR3nt: TGCAGTAGCGGGAGTTACAATGAGCAGTTCTTC

abundance: once
d_gene: TRBD1
v_gene: TRBV2
j_gene: TRBJ2-5
CDR3aa: CGTRGLAETQYF
CDR3nt: TGTGGAACCAGGGGGCTCGCTGAGACCCAGTACTTC

abundance: -
d_gene: TRBD2
v_gene: TRBV5-5
j_gene: TRBJ2-7
CDR3aa: CASSPREGPYYEQYF
CDR3nt: TGTGCCAGCAGCCCCCGGGAGGGGCCTTACTACGAGCAGTACTTC

abundance: hyperexpanded
d_gene: -
v_gene: TRBV7-9
j_gene: TRBJ1-1
CDR3aa: CASSLSGLMNTEAFF
CDR3nt: TGTGCCAGCAGCTTATCAGGGTTAATGAACACTGAAGCTTTCTTT

abundance: once
d_gene: -
v_gene: TRBV11-3
j_gene: TRBJ2-1
CDR3aa: CASSLDPSTGTSYNEQFF
CDR3nt: TGTGCCAGCAGCTTAGATCCTTCAACCGGGACCTCCTACAATGAGCAGTTCTTC

abundance: -
d_gene: TRBD1
v_gene: TRBV11-2
j_gene: TRBJ1-1
CDR3aa: CASSPMGTGFTEAFF
CDR3nt: TGTGCCAGCAGCCCAATGGGGACAGGGTTCACTGAAGCTTTCTTT

abundance: -
d_gene: TRBD2
v_gene: TRBV20-1
j_gene: TRBJ2-3
CDR3aa: CSARSVAGGHTDTQYF
CDR3nt: TGCAGTGCTAGATCCGTGGCGGGGGGACACACAGATACGCAGTATTTT

abundance: once
d_gene: -
v_gene: TRBV11-2
j_gene: TRBJ2-3
CDR3aa: CASSLLAVSTDTQYF
CDR3nt: TGTGCCAGCAGCTTATTGGCGGTTTCCACAGATACGCAGTATTTT

abundance: -
d_gene: -
v_gene: TRBV6-1
j_gene: TRBJ2-7
CDR3aa: CASRQGSYEQYF
CDR3nt: TGTGCCAGCAGACAGGGTTCCTACGAGCAGTACTTC

abundance: -
d_gene: TRBD1
v_gene: TRBV12-3/TRBV12-4
j_gene: TRBJ1-2
CDR3aa: CASSPGTVYGYTF
CDR3nt: TGTGCCAGCAGTCCTGGGACAGTCTATGGCTACACCTTC

abundance: medium-sized
d_gene: -
v_gene: TRBV7-2
j_gene: TRBJ2-3
CDR3aa: CASSSQGSTDTQYF
CDR3nt: TGTGCCAGCAGCTCTCAGGGGAGCACAGATACGCAGTATTTT

abundance: -
d_gene: TRBD1
v_gene: TRBV6-5
j_gene: TRBJ1-6
CDR3aa: CASSYSDRLTFNSPLHF
CDR3nt: TGTGCCAGCAGTTACTCGGACAGGTTGACCTTTAATTCACCCCTCCACTTT

abundance: -
d_gene: -
v_gene: TRBV20-1
j_gene: TRBJ1-2
CDR3aa: CSANPRVNYGYTF
CDR3nt: TGCAGTGCTAACCCCAGAGTTAACTATGGCTACACCTTC

abundance: few
d_gene: -
v_gene: TRBV7-9
j_gene: TRBJ1-2
CDR3aa: CASSPGGAGAIGYTF
CDR3nt: TGTGCCAGCAGCCCCGGTGGGGCGGGGGCAATTGGCTACACCTTC

abundance: -
d_gene: TRBD1
v_gene: TRBV2
j_gene: TRBJ1-6
CDR3aa: CASGIGTDYEFSPLHF
CDR3nt: TGTGCCAGCGGCATCGGGACAGATTACGAATTTTCACCCCTCCACTTT

abundance: -
d_gene: -
v_gene: TRBV10-3
j_gene: TRBJ1-1
CDR3aa: CAISELEGTNTEAFF
CDR3nt: TGTGCCATCAGTGAGCTCGAGGGCACGAACACTGAAGCTTTCTTT

abundance: -
d_gene: -
v_gene: TRBV7-9
j_gene: TRBJ1-3
CDR3aa: CASSLVVAVGNTIYF
CDR3nt: TGTGCCAGCAGCCTGGTGGTGGCAGTAGGAAACACCATATATTTT

abundance: -
d_gene: -
v_gene: TRBV7-2
j_gene: TRBJ1-6
CDR3aa: CASSLAMGFNSPLHF
CDR3nt: TGTGCCAGCAGCTTAGCGATGGGTTTTAATTCACCCCTCCACTTT

abundance: -
d_gene: TRBD2
v_gene: TRBV12-3/TRBV12-4
j_gene: TRBJ2-2
CDR3aa: CASSLRLATGELFF
CDR3nt: TGTGCCAGCAGTTTACGACTAGCGACCGGGGAGCTGTTTTTT

abundance: -
d_gene: -
v_gene: TRBV20-1
j_gene: TRBJ1-1
CDR3aa: CSAAYRDGSGAFF
CDR3nt: TGCAGTGCTGCCTATCGGGACGGGAGCGGTGCTTTCTTT

abundance: -
d_gene: -
v_gene: TRBV20-1
j_gene: TRBJ2-5
CDR3aa: CSAPSRGPQTQYF
CDR3nt: TGCAGTGCTCCGTCCCGAGGCCCCCAGACCCAGTACTTC

abundance: -
d_gene: -
v_gene: TRBV29-1
j_gene: TRBJ1-1
CDR3aa: CSVTRMNTEAFF
CDR3nt: TGCAGCGTGACTAGGATGAACACTGAAGCTTTCTTT

abundance: -
d_gene: -
v_gene: TRBV6-1
j_gene: TRBJ2-5
CDR3aa: CASAVGPVKETQYF
CDR3nt: TGTGCCAGCGCCGTTGGGCCCGTCAAAGAGACCCAGTACTTC

abundance: -
d_gene: -
v_gene: TRBV20-1
j_gene: TRBJ2-7
CDR3aa: CSARSPGSNPYEQYF
CDR3nt: TGCAGTGCTAGATCCCCGGGGTCCAACCCCTACGAGCAGTACTTC

abundance: -
d_gene: -
v_gene: TRBV2
j_gene: TRBJ1-5
CDR3aa: CASRQGLSNQPQHF
CDR3nt: TGTGCCAGCAGGCAGGGGTTAAGCAATCAGCCCCAGCATTTT

abundance: -
d_gene: TRBD1
v_gene: TRBV20-1
j_gene: TRBJ1-1
CDR3aa: CSATATGVNTEAFF
CDR3nt: TGCAGTGCTACCGCGACAGGGGTGAACACTGAAGCTTTCTTT